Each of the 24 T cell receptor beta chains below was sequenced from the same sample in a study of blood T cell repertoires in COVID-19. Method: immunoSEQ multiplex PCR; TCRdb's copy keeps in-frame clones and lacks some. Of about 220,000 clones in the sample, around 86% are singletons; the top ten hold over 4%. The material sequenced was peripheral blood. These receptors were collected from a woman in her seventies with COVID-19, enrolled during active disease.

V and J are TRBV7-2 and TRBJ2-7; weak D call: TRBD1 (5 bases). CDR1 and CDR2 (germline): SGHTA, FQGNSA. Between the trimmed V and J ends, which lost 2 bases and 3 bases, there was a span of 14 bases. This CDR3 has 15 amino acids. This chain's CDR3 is CASSLQGHRSYEQYF. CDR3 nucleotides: TGTGCCAGCAGCTTACAAGGACACAGAAGCTACGAGCAGTACTTC.

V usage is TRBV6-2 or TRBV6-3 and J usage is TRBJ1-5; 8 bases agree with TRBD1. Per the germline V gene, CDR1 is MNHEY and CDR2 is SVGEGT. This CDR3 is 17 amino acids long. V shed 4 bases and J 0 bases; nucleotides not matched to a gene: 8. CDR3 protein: CASSSETGGNSNQPQHF. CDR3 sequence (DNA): TGTGCCAGCAGTTCCGAAACAGGGGGTAATAGCAATCAGCCCCAGCATTTT.

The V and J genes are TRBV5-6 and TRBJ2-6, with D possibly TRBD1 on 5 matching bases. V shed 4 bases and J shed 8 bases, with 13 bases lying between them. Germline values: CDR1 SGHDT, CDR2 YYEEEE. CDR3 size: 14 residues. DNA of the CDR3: TGTGCCAGCAGCATTGGTCAGGGTTCCAACGTCCTGACTTTC. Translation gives CASSIGQGSNVLTF.

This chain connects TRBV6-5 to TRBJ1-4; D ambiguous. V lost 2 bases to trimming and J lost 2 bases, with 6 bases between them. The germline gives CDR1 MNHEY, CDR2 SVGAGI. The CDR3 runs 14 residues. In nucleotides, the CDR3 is TGTGCCAGCAGTTACGGCGGCACTAATGAAAAACTGTTTTTT. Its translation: CASSYGGTNEKLFF.

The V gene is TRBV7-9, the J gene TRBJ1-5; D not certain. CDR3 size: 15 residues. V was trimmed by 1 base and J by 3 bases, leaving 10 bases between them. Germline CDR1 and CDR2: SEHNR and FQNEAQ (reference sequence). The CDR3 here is CASSLGRLPNQPQHF. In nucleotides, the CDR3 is TGTGCCAGCAGCTTAGGGAGGCTCCCCAATCAGCCCCAGCATTTT.

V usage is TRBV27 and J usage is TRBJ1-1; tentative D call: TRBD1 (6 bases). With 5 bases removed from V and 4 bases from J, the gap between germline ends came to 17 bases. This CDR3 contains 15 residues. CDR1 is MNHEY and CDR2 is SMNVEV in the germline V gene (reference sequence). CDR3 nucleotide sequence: TGTGCCAGCAGTCTAGGACGGAGCAGGGGCACTGAAGCTTTCTTT. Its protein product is CASSLGRSRGTEAFF.

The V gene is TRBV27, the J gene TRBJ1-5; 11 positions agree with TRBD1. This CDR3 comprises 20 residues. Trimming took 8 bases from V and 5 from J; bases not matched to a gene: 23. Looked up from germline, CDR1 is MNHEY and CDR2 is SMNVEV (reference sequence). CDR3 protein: CASALPYRDRGEGTDQPQHF. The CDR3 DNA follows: TGTGCCAGCGCTTTACCCTACCGGGACAGGGGGGAAGGGACAGATCAGCCCCAGCATTTT.

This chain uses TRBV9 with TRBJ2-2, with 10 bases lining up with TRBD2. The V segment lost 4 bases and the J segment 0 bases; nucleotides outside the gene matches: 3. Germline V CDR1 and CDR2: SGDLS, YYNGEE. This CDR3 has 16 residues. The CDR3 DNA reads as TGTGCCAGCAGCTCAGGACTAGCGGCGAACACCGGGGAGCTGTTTTTT. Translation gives CASSSGLAANTGELFF.

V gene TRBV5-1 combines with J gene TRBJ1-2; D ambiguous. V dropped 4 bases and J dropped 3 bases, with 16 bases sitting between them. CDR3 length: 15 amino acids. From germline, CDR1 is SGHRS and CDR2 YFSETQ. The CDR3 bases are TGCGCCAGCAGCCGAGGCACACTCAACTACTATGGCTACACCTTC. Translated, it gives CASSRGTLNYYGYTF.

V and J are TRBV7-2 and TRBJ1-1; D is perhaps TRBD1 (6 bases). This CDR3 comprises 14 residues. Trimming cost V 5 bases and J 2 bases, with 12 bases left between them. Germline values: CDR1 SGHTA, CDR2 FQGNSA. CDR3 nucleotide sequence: TGTGCCAGCAGCCAATTACAGGGTAACACTGAAGCTTTCTTT. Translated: CASSQLQGNTEAFF.

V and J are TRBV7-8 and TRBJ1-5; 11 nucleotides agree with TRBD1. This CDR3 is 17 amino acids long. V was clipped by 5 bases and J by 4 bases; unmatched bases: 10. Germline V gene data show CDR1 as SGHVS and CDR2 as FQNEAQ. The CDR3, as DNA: TGTGCCAGCAGCGAAAAGGACAGGGGGCGCGGTAATCAGCCCCAGCATTTT. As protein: CASSEKDRGRGNQPQHF.

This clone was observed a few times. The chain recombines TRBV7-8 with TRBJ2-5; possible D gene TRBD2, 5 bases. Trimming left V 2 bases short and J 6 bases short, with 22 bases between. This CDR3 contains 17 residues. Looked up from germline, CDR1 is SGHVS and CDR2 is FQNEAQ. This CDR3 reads CASSLWSSGPGGQTQYF. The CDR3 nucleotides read TGTGCCAGCAGCTTATGGTCTTCGGGCCCCGGCGGGCAGACCCAGTACTTC. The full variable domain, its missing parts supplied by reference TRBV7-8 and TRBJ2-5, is GAGVSQSPRYKVAKRGQDVALRCDPISGHVSLFWYQQALGQGPEFLTYFQNEAQLDKSGLPSDRFFAERPEGSVSTLKIQRTQQEDSAVYLCASSLWSSGPGGQTQYFGPGTRLLVL.

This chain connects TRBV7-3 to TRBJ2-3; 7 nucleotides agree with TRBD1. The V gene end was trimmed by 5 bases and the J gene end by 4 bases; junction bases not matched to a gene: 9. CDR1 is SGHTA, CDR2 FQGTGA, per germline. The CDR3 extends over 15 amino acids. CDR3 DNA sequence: TGTGCCAGCAGCCAGTCGACAGGGAAGGCAGATACGCAGTATTTT. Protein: CASSQSTGKADTQYF. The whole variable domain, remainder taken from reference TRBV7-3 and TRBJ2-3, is GAGVSQTPSNKVTEKGKYVELRCDPISGHTALYWYRQSLGQGPEFLIYFQGTGAADDSGLPNDRFFAVRPEGSVSTLKIQRTERGDSAVYLCASSQSTGKADTQYFGPGTRLTVL.

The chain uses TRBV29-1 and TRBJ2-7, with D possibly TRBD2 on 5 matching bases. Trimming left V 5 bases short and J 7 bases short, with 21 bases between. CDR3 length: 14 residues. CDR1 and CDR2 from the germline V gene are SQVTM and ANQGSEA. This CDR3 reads CSVRPGRGLGEQYF. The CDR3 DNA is TGCAGCGTTAGGCCTGGACGCGGGCTGGGGGAGCAGTACTTC.

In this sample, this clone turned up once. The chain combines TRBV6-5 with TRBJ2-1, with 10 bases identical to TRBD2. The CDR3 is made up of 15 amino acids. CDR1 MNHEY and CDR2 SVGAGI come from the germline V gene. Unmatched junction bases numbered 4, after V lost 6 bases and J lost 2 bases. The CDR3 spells CASSSGRAAYNEQFF. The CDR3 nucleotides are TGTGCCAGCAGCAGCGGGAGGGCCGCCTACAATGAGCAGTTCTTC.

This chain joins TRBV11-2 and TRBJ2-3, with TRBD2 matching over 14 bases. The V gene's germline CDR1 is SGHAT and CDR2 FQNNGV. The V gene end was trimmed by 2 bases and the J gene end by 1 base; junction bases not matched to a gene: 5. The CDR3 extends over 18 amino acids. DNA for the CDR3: TGTGCCAGCAGCTTAAGACTAGCGGGAGGGCCGGGCACAGATACGCAGTATTTT. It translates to CASSLRLAGGPGTDTQYF.

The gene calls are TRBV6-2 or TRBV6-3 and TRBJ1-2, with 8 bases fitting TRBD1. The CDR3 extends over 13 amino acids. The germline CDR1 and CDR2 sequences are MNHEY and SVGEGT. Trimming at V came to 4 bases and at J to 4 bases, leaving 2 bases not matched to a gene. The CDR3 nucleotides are TGTGCCAGCAGTTCCCAGGGGGCCTATGGCTACACCTTC. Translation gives CASSSQGAYGYTF.

In DNA form, the CDR3 reads TGTGCCAGCAGTTTAACCGCAGGGGTCACTGAAGCTTTCTTT. Its protein is CASSLTAGVTEAFF. The chain joins TRBV27 to TRBJ1-1; D may be TRBD1 (6 bases). Germline CDR1 MNHEY, CDR2 SMNVEV (reference sequence). Trimming left V 2 bases short and J 4 bases short, with 11 bases between. There are 14 residues in the CDR3.

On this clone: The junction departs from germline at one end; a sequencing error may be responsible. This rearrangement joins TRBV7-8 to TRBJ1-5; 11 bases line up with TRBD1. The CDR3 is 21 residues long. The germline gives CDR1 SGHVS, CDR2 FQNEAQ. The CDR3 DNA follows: TGTGCCAGCAGTTTAGGGTTTTTCCGGACAGGGGGCGCGGGGGGCAATCAGCCCCAGCATTTT. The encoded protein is CASSLGFFRTGGAGGNQPQHF.

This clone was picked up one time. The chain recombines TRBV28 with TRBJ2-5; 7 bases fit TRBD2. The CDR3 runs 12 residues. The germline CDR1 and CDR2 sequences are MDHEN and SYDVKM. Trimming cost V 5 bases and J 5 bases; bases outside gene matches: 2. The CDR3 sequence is CASSSGTETQYF. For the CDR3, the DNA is TGTGCCAGCAGTAGCGGGACGGAGACCCAGTACTTC.

Here the CDR3 reads CASSLETGNYGYTF. The CDR3 bases are TGTGCCAGCAGCTTAGAGACAGGAAACTATGGCTACACCTTC. This chain joins TRBV7-9 and TRBJ1-2, with D tentatively TRBD1 (6 bases). Between the trimmed V and J ends, which lost 1 base and 2 bases, there was a span of 8 bases. Per germline, CDR1 SEHNR and CDR2 FQNEAQ (reference sequence). This CDR3 comprises 14 residues.

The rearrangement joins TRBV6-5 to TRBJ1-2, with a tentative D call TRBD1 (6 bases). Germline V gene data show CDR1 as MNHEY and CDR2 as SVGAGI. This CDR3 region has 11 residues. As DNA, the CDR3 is TGTGTGGTACAGGGAAACTATGGCTACACCTTC. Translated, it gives CVVQGNYGYTF.

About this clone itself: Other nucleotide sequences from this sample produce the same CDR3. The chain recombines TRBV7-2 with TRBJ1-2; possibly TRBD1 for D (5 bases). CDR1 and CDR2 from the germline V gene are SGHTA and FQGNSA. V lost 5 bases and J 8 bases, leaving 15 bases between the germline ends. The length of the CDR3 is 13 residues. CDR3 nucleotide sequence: TGTGCCAGCAGCCTATCGGGGGGAGGCGGCTACACCTTC. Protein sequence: CASSLSGGGGYTF. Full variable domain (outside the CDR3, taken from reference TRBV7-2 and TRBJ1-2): GAGVSQSPSNKVTEKGKDVELRCDPISGHTALYWYRQSLGQGLEFLIYFQGNSAPDKSGLPSDRFSAERTGGSVSTLTIQRTQQEDSAVYLCASSLSGGGGYTFGSGTRLTVV.

This CDR3 is CASSLGTSGIYEQYF. CDR3 nucleotide sequence: TGTGCCAGCAGCCTCGGGACTAGCGGGATCTACGAGCAGTACTTC. The rearrangement joins TRBV7-2 to TRBJ2-7; 13 bases align to TRBD2. Germline V gives CDR1 SGHTA, CDR2 FQGNSA. The V gene end was trimmed by 5 bases and the J gene end by 3 bases; junction bases not matched to a gene: 4. This CDR3 has 15 residues. Drawing the rest from reference TRBV7-2 and TRBJ2-7, the complete variable domain is GAGVSQSPSNKVTEKGKDVELRCDPISGHTALYWYRQSLGQGLEFLIYFQGNSAPDKSGLPSDRFSAERTGGSVSTLTIQRTQQEDSAVYLCASSLGTSGIYEQYFGPGTRLTVT.